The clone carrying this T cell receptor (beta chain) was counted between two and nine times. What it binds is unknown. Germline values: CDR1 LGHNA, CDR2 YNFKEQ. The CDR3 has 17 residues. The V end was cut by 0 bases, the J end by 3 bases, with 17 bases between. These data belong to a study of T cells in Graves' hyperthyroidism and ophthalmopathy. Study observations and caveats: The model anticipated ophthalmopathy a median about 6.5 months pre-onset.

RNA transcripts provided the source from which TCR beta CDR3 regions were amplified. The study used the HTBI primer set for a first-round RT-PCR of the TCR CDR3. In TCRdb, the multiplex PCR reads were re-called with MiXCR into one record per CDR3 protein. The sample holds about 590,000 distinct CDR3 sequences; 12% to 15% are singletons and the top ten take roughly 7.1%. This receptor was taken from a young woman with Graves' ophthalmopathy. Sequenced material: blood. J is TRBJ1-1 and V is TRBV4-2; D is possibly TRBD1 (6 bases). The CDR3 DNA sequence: TGTGCCAGCAGCCAAGATCCCTTATCCGGGGGCCACACTGAAGCTTTCTTT. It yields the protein CASSQDPLSGGHTEAFF.